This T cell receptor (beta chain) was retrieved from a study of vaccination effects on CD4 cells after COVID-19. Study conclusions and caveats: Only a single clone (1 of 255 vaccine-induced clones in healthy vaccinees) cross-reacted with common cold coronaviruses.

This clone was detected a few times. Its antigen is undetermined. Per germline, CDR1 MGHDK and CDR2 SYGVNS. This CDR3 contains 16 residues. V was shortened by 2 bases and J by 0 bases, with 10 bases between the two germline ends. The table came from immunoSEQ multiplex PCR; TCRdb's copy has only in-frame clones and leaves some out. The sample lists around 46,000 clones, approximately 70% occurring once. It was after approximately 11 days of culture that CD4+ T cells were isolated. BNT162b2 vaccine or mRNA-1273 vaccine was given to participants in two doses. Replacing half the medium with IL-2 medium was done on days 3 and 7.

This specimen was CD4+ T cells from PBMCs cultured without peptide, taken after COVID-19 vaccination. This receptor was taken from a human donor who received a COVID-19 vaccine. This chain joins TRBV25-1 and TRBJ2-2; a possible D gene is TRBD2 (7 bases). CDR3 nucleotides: TGTGCCAGCAGTGAAAGGGGGGGCGCGAACACCGGGGAGCTGTTTTTT. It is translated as CASSERGGANTGELFF.